The 14 T cell receptor beta chains listed next were all sequenced from one sample in a study of cytomegalovirus exposure and HLA in healthy donors (dated by TCRdb to between 2016 and 2019). Libraries were prepared through the immunoSEQ multiplex PCR assay. TCRdb re-hosts the immuneACCESS table, in-frame sequences only. Its copies lack some clones; in the studies checked, an unresolved V gene accounts for under half of them, and the cause for the rest is not known. Here the sample has roughly 260,000 clones; around nine tenths occur a single time. The ten largest clones take up 2.6% of the sample. Sequenced material: PBMCs. Receptors originate from a man aged 18 to 30 in good health and CMV-seronegative.

The chain employs TRBV4-3 and TRBJ1-1, with D perhaps TRBD1 (5 bases). Trimming stripped 3 bases from V and 5 bases from J, with 13 bases between. The CDR3 runs to 14 residues. From germline, CDR1 is LGHNA and CDR2 YSLEER. The CDR3 nucleotides read TGCGCCAGCAGCCAGGATACGGGACTAACTGAAGCTTTCTTT. Its translation: CASSQDTGLTEAFF.

The sample holds one count of this clone. Germline and junction disagree at one end, which may indicate a read error. V gene TRBV5-6 combines with J gene TRBJ1-5; 8 bases align to TRBD1. Germline V gene lookup returns CDR1 SGHDT and CDR2 YYEEEE. The CDR3 consists of 15 residues. CDR3 coding DNA: TGTGCCAGCAGCTACAGGGGGGACAGCAGTCAGCCCCAGCATTTT. Amino acid sequence: CASSYRGDSSQPQHF.

This clone was seen just once. This sequence joins TRBV2 and TRBJ2-1; TRBD2 matches 8 bases. This CDR3 spans 13 amino acids. Germline assignment: CDR1 SNHLY and CDR2 FYNNEI. V lost 8 bases, J lost 1 base, and 1 base stayed unmatched. The CDR3 nucleotides are TGTGCCAGCGGACTAGCTTCCTACAATGAGCAGTTCTTC. Residues: CASGLASYNEQFF.

This clone came up a few times. V and J are TRBV11-2 and TRBJ2-7, with D tentatively TRBD1 (5 bases). Germline V CDR1 and CDR2: SGHAT, FQNNGV. This CDR3 is built from 14 residues. The V gene lost 5 bases and the J gene lost 7 bases, with 18 bases spanning the gap. CDR3 bases: TGTGCCAGCAGCCTGGGGCCCCCATTAATAGAGCAGTACTTC. As protein: CASSLGPPLIEQYF.

The chain uses TRBV6-5 and TRBJ2-7; 7 bases agree with TRBD2. V shed 5 bases and J 6 bases; nucleotides not matched to a gene: 7. The CDR3 is 13 residues long. The germline V gene has CDR1 MNHEY and CDR2 SVGAGI. The CDR3 bases are TGTGCCAGCAGTAGCGGGGCAGGGAGCGAGCAGTACTTC. As protein: CASSSGAGSEQYF.

V gene TRBV7-2 combines with J gene TRBJ1-2; D uncertain. Per the germline V gene, CDR1 is SGHTA and CDR2 is FQGNSA. The CDR3 covers 14 residues. Deletions cut 2 bases from V and 0 bases from J, with 7 bases between. The chain's CDR3 is CASSLYSSNYGYTF. DNA of the CDR3: TGTGCCAGCAGCTTATATAGTTCTAACTATGGCTACACCTTC.

The rearrangement uses TRBV19 and TRBJ1-5, with 12 bases matching TRBD1. Germline values: CDR1 LNHDA, CDR2 SQIVND (reference sequence). The CDR3 totals 17 residues. The V segment lost 5 bases and the J segment 3 bases; nucleotides outside the gene matches: 8. CDR3 residues: CASSVGQGALANQPQHF. DNA of the CDR3: TGTGCCAGTAGTGTGGGACAGGGGGCTTTGGCCAATCAGCCCCAGCATTTT.

The chain recombines TRBV7-3 with TRBJ2-3; TRBD1 might be the D (5 bases). V shed 1 base and J shed 5 bases, with 7 bases lying between them. The CDR3 length is 13 residues. Germline CDR1 is SGHTA and CDR2 is FQGTGA. CDR3 residues: CASSLSREDTQYF. The CDR3 coding sequence is TGTGCCAGCAGCTTAAGCAGGGAAGATACGCAGTATTTT.

This clone was seen just once. The chain is built from TRBV7-2 and TRBJ2-3; tentative D call: TRBD2 (5 bases). This CDR3 is 14 amino acids long. Germline V gene lookup returns CDR1 SGHTA and CDR2 FQGNSA. Trimming took off 4 bases at V and 4 bases at J, with 12 bases between the two ends. The DNA of the CDR3 is TGTGCCAGCAGCTCCCGGGGTGGCCCAGATACGCAGTATTTT. Encoded protein: CASSSRGGPDTQYF.

The chain links TRBV27 to TRBJ2-7; D is possibly TRBD2 (6 bases). The CDR3 has 11 amino acids. V was clipped by 10 bases and J by 6 bases, with 13 bases between them. Germline CDR1 is MNHEY and CDR2 is SMNVEV (reference sequence). Here the CDR3 reads CATTRGSEQYF. CDR3 sequence (DNA): TGTGCCACTACCCGGGGGAGCGAGCAGTACTTC.

The chain links TRBV7-6 to TRBJ2-1, with 9 positions matching TRBD1. The CDR3 has 18 amino acids. V shed 4 bases, J shed 5 bases, and the junction held 15 bases outside the gene matches. Germline-derived CDR1 and CDR2 are SGHVS and FNYEAQ. CDR3 bases: TGTGCCAGCAGCTCCTTCCCGGGACAGGGAGATGCGGACAATGAGCAGTTCTTC. As protein: CASSSFPGQGDADNEQFF.

V and J are TRBV2 and TRBJ2-7; D possibly corresponds to TRBD2 (6 bases). The CDR3 is 12 residues long. Germline CDR1 is SNHLY and CDR2 is FYNNEI. V was clipped by 8 bases and J by 2 bases, with 10 bases between them. The CDR3 DNA is TGTGCCAGCGGAGGGCAGACCTACGAGCAGTACTTC. Residues: CASGGQTYEQYF. Filled out from reference TRBV2 and TRBJ2-7, the complete variable domain reads EPEVTQTPSHQVTQMGQEVILRCVPISNHLYFYWYRQILGQKVEFLVSFYNNEISEKSEIFDDQFSVERPDGSNFTLKIRSTKLEDSAMYFCASGGQTYEQYFGPGTRLTVT.

This sequence joins TRBV19 and TRBJ1-1; the D is unclear. This CDR3 is built from 14 residues. Germline CDR1 is LNHDA and CDR2 is SQIVND (reference sequence). V was shortened by 5 bases and J by 1 base, with 11 bases between the two germline ends. The CDR3 nucleotides are TGTGCCAGTAGTGCTGCCACAGAGAACACTGAAGCTTTCTTT. Protein: CASSAATENTEAFF.

The J gene is TRBJ2-1, the V gene TRBV6-6, with D maybe TRBD2 (5 bases). The ends were cut back, 5 bases at V and 4 bases at J, with 9 bases in the middle. CDR1 and CDR2 (germline): MNHNY, SVGAGI (reference sequence). This CDR3 comprises 13 residues. DNA of the CDR3: TGTGCCAGCAGTATGGACTCGTACAATGAGCAGTTCTTC. Translation: CASSMDSYNEQFF.